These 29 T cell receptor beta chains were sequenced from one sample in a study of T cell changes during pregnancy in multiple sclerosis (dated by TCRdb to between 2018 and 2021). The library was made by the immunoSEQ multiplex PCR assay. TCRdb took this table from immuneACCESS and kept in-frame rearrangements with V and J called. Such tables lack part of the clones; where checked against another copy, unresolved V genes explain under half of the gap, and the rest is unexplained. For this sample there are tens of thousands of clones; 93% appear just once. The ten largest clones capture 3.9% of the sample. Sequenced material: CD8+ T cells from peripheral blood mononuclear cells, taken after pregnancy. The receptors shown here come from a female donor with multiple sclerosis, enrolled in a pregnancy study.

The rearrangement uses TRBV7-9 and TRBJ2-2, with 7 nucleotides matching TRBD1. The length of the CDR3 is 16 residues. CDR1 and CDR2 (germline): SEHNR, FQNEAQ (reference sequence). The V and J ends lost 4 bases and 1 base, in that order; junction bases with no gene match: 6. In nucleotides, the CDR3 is TGTGCCAGCAGCTCAACAGACAGGGAGAACACCGGGGAGCTGTTTTTT. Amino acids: CASSSTDRENTGELFF.

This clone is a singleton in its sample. The CDR3 DNA sequence: TGTGCCAGCAGCTCGGGACAGGGGGTCGCGGCTTTCTTT. Protein product: CASSSGQGVAAFF. This chain links TRBV7-9 with TRBJ1-1, with 11 positions matching TRBD1. The CDR3 length is 13 residues. V was pared by 4 bases and J by 11 bases, with 6 bases of the junction left unmatched. In germline, CDR1 is SEHNR, CDR2 FQNEAQ (reference sequence). The full variable domain, with the rest looked up from reference TRBV7-9 and TRBJ1-1, is DTGVSQNPRHKITKRGQNVTFRCDPISEHNRLYWYRQTLGQGPEFLTYFQNEAQLEKSRLLSDRFSAERPKGSFSTLEIQRTEQGDSAMYLCASSSGQGVAAFFGQGTRLTVV.

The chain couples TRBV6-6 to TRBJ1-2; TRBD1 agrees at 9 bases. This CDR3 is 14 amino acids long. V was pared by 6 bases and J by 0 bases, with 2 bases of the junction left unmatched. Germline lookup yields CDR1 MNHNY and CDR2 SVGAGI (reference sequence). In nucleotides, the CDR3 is TGTGCCAGCAGGGGACAGGGACCTAACTATGGCTACACCTTC. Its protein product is CASRGQGPNYGYTF.

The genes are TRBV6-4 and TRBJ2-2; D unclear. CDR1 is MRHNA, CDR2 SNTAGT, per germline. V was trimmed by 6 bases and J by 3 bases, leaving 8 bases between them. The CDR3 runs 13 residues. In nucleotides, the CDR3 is TGTGCCAGCAGGGAGCACGACACCGGGGAGCTGTTTTTT. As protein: CASREHDTGELFF.

This CDR3 reads CASSLVPAGLTDTQYF. DNA of the CDR3: TGTGCCAGCAGCTTAGTACCAGCGGGCCTCACAGATACGCAGTATTTT. V gene TRBV7-9 combines with J gene TRBJ2-3, with D possibly being TRBD2 (6 bases). The V and J ends lost 1 base and 2 bases respectively, with 13 bases between them. From germline, CDR1 is SEHNR and CDR2 FQNEAQ (reference sequence). There are 16 residues in the CDR3.

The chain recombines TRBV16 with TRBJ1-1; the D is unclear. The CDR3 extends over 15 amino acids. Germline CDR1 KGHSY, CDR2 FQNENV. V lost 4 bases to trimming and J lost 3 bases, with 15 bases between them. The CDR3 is CASSPYAGGHTEAFF. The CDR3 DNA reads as TGTGCCAGCAGCCCCTACGCGGGTGGGCACACTGAAGCTTTCTTT. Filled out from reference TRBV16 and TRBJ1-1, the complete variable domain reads GEEVAQTPKHLVRGEGQKAKLYCAPIKGHSYVFWYQQVLKNEFKFLISFQNENVFDETGMPKERFSAKCLPNSPCSLEIQATKLEDSAVYFCASSPYAGGHTEAFFGQGTRLTVV.

CDR3 amino acids: CAIPRGGSYNEQFF. The CDR3 DNA reads as TGTGCCATCCCCCGCGGGGGCTCCTACAATGAGCAGTTCTTC. The chain carries TRBV7-9 and TRBJ2-1; 7 nucleotides align to TRBD2. Germline V gene data show CDR1 as SEHNR and CDR2 as FQNEAQ (reference sequence). V dropped 10 bases and J dropped 0; count of bases not matched to a gene: 6. This CDR3 region has 14 residues.

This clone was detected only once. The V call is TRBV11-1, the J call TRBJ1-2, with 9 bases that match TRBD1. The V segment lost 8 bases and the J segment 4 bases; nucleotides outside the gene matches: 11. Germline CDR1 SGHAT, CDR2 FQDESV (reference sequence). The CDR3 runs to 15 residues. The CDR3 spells CASSETGGISYGYTF. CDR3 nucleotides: TGTGCCAGCTCGGAGACAGGGGGGATTAGCTATGGCTACACCTTC. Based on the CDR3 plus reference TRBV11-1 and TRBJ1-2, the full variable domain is EAEVAQSPRYKITEKSQAVAFWCDPISGHATLYWYRQILGQGPELLVQFQDESVVDDSQLPKDRFSAERLKGVDSTLKIQPAELGDSAMYLCASSETGGISYGYTFGSGTRLTVV.

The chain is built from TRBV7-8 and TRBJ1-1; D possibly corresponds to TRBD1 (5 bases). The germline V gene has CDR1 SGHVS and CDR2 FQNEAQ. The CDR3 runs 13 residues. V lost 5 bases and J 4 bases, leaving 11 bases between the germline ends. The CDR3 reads CASSQGVGTEAFF. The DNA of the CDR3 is TGTGCCAGCAGCCAGGGTGTAGGCACTGAAGCTTTCTTT.

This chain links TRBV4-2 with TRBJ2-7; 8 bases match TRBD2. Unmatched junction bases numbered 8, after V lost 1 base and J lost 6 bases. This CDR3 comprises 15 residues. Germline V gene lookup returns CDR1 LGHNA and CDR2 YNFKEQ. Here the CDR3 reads CASSQARGALREQYF. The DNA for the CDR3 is TGTGCCAGCAGCCAAGCGCGGGGGGCTTTACGCGAGCAGTACTTC.

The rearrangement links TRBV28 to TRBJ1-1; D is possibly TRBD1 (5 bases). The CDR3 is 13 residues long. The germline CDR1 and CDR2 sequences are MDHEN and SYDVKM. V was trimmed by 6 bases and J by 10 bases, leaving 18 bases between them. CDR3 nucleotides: TGTGCCAGCAGGGGGCAGGATTTCATCGCAGCTTTCTTT. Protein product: CASRGQDFIAAFF.

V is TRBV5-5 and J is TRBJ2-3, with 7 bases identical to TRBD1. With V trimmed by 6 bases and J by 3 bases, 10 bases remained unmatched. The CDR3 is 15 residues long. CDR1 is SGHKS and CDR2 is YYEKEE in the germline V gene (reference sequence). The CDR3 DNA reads TGTGCCAGCACCCTGGGAGAGGGGGCGACAGATACGCAGTATTTT. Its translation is CASTLGEGATDTQYF.

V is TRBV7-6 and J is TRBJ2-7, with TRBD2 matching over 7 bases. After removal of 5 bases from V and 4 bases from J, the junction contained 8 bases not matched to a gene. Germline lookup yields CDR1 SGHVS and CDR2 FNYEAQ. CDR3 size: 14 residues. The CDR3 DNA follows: TGTGCCAGCAGCCTATCGGGGGAGGGGTACGAGCAGTACTTC. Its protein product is CASSLSGEGYEQYF.

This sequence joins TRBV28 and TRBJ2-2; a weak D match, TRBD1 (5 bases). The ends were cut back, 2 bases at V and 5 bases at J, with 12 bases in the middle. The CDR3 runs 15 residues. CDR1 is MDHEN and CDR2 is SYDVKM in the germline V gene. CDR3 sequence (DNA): TGTGCCAGCAGTTTAGTAGGGGATTATACCGGGGAGCTGTTTTTT. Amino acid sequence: CASSLVGDYTGELFF.

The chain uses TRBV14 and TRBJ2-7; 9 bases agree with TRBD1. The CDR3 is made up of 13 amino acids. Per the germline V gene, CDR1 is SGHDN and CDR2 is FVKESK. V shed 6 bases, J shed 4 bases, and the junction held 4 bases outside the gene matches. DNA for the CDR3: TGTGCCAGCAGAGGGACAGGGTCTTACGAGCAGTACTTC. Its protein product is CASRGTGSYEQYF.

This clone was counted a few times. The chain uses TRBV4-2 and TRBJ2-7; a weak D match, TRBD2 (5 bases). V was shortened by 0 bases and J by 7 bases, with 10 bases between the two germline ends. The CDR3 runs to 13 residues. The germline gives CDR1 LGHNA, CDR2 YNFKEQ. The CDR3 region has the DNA TGTGCCAGCAGCCAAGATAGGACGGGGGAGCAGTACTTC. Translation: CASSQDRTGEQYF.

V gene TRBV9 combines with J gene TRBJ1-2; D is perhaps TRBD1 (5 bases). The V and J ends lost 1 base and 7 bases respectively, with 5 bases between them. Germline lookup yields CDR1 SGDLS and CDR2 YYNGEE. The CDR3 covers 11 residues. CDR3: CASSVQGGYTF. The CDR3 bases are TGTGCCAGCAGCGTACAGGGTGGCTACACCTTC.

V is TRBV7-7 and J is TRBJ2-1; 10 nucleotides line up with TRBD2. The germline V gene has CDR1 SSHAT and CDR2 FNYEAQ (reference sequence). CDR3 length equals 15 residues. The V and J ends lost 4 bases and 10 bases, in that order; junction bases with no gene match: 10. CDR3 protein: CASSSDSSGSNEQFF. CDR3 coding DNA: TGTGCCAGCAGCTCCGACTCTAGCGGGAGTAACGAGCAGTTCTTC.

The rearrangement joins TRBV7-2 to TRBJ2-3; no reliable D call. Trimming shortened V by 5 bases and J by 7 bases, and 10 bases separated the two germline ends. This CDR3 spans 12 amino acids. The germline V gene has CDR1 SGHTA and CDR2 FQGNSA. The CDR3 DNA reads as TGTGCCAGCAGCGCCCGTCCTAATACGCAGTATTTT. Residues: CASSARPNTQYF.

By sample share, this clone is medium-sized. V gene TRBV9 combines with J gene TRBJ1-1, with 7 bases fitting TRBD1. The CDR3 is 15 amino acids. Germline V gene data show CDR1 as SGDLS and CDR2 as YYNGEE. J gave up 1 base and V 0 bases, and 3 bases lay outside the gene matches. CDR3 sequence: CASSVDYRGNTEAFF. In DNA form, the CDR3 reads TGTGCCAGCAGCGTAGACTACAGGGGGAACACTGAAGCTTTCTTT.

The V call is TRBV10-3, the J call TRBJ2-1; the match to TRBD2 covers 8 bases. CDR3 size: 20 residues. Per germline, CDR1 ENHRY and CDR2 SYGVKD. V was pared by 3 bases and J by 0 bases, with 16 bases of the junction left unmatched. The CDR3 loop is CAISDFGLAGAQGSYNEQFF. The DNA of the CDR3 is TGTGCCATCAGTGATTTCGGGCTAGCGGGCGCCCAGGGCTCCTACAATGAGCAGTTCTTC.

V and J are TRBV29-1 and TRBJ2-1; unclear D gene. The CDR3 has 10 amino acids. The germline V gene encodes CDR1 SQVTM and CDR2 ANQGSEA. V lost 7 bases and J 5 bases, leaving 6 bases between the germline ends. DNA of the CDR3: TGCAGCGCTATTGACAATGAGCAGTTCTTC. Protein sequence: CSAIDNEQFF.

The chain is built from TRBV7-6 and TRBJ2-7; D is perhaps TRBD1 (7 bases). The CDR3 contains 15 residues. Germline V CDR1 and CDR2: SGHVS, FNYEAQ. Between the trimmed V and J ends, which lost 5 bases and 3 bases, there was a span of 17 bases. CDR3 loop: CASSTGVGRGYEQYF. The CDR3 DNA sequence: TGTGCCAGCAGCACAGGGGTCGGGAGAGGCTACGAGCAGTACTTC.

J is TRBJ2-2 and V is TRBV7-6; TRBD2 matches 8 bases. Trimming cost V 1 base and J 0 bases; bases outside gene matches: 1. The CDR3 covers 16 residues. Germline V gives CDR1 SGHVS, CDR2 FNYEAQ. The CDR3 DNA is TGTGCCAGCAGCTTAGTAGCGGGGCCGAACACCGGGGAGCTGTTTTTT. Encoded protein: CASSLVAGPNTGELFF.

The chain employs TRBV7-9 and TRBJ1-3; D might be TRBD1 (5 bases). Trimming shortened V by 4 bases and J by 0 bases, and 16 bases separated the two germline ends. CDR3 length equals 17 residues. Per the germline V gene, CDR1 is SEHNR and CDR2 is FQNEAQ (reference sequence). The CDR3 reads CASSSRDSGGSGNTIYF. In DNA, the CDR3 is TGTGCCAGCAGCTCCCGGGACTCCGGCGGCTCTGGAAACACCATATATTTT.

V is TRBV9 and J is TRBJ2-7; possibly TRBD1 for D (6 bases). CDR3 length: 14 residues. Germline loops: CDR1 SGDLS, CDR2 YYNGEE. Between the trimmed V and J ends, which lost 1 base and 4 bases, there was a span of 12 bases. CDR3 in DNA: TGTGCCAGCAGCGTATCCGCAGGGGCGTACGAGCAGTACTTC. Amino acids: CASSVSAGAYEQYF.

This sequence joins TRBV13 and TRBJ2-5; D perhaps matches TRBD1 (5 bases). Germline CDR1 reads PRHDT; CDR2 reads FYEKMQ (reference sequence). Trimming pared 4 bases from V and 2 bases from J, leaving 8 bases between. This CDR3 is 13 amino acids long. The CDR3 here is CASSWGPQETQYF. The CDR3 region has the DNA TGTGCCAGCAGCTGGGGCCCACAAGAGACCCAGTACTTC.

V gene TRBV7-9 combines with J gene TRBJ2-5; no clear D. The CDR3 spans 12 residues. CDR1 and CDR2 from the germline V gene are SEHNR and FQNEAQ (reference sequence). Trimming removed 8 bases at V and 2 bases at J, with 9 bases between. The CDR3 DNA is TGTGCCAGCCGCAGTTTACAAGAGACCCAGTACTTC. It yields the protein CASRSLQETQYF.

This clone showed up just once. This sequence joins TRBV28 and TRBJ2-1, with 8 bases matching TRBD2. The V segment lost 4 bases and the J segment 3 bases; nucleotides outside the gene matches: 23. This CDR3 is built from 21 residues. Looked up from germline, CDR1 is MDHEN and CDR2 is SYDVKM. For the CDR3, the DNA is TGTGCCAGCAGTTCCCCTTATGGGCTGGCGGGAGGCCCCGCGATCTACAATGAGCAGTTCTTC. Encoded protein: CASSSPYGLAGGPAIYNEQFF.